Presented here are 20 T cell receptor beta chains from one specimen sequenced in a study of T cell repertoires in cytomegalovirus infection. TCRdb called the reads again in MiXCR, with one record for every CDR3 protein. The data hold around 180,000 distinct CDR3 sequences, with 28% observed a single time. The material sequenced was PBMCs. These receptors came from a human donor in good health (CMV status not recorded). Some clones in this sample may be carry-over from other donors' samples.

Only a few counts were recorded for this clonotype. The chain joins TRBV7-2 to TRBJ1-5, with D perhaps TRBD1 (6 bases). Per germline, CDR1 SGHTA and CDR2 FQGNSA. The ends were cut back, 5 bases at V and 1 base at J, with 9 bases in the middle. The CDR3 runs 14 residues. The CDR3 sequence: CASSRGGSNQPQHF. The CDR3 nucleotides read TGTGCCAGCAGCCGCGGGGGCAGCAATCAGCCCCAGCATTTT.

This chain uses TRBV6-6 with TRBJ1-5; D is perhaps TRBD1 (6 bases). The CDR3 sequence is 14 residues long. The germline V gene has CDR1 MNHNY and CDR2 SVGAGI (reference sequence). The germline V and J ends were trimmed by 2 bases and 5 bases, with 10 bases remaining between them. CDR3: CASSYRTDHQPQHF. CDR3 nucleotide sequence: TGTGCCAGCAGTTACAGGACAGACCATCAGCCCCAGCATTTT.

This clonotype was counted between two and nine times. As DNA, the CDR3 is TGTGCCAGCAGCTTAGAAGTGGCTATCAATAATTCACCCCTCCACTTT. It is translated as CASSLEVAINNSPLHF. This rearrangement joins TRBV7-2 to TRBJ1-6, with unresolved D. The V gene's germline CDR1 is SGHTA and CDR2 FQGNSA. This CDR3 contains 16 residues. The V end was cut by 1 base, the J end by 5 bases, with 12 bases between.

The chain links TRBV30 to TRBJ2-2; TRBD1 might be the D (6 bases). There are 15 residues in the CDR3. Germline V gene sequence: CDR1 GTSNPN, CDR2 SVGIG (reference sequence). With 7 bases removed from V and 1 base from J, the gap between germline ends came to 16 bases. DNA for the CDR3: TGTGCCTTTCGACGGACAGATAAGAACACCGGGGAGCTGTTTTTT. Its protein product is CAFRRTDKNTGELFF.

The V gene is TRBV7-2, the J gene TRBJ2-5; 12 bases align to TRBD2. Looked up from germline, CDR1 is SGHTA and CDR2 is FQGNSA. V was pared by 5 bases and J by 3 bases, with 4 bases of the junction left unmatched. The CDR3 covers 15 residues. The CDR3 spells CASSRASGGEETQYF. CDR3 coding DNA: TGTGCCAGCAGCCGGGCTAGCGGGGGGGAAGAGACCCAGTACTTC.

This clonotype was seen only a few times. The genes are TRBV5-1 and TRBJ1-4, with 8 positions matching TRBD1. Germline V gene lookup returns CDR1 SGHRS and CDR2 YFSETQ. V trimming: 1 base; J trimming: 3 bases; junction bases outside the gene matches: 5. The CDR3 totals 16 residues. This CDR3 reads CASSLYGQGANEKLFF. The CDR3 nucleotides are TGCGCCAGCAGCTTGTACGGACAGGGTGCTAATGAAAAACTGTTTTTT.

This clonotype has only a few counts. The chain recombines TRBV12-3 or TRBV12-4 with TRBJ2-4; D is undetermined. The CDR3 spans 15 residues. Between the trimmed V and J ends, which lost 3 bases and 0 bases, there was a span of 9 bases. CDR3 nucleotide sequence: TGTGCCAGCAGTTTGGTACAGATAGCCAAAAACATTCAGTACTTC. This translates into CASSLVQIAKNIQYF.

The V and J genes are TRBV29-1 and TRBJ1-5; a weak D match, TRBD1 (5 bases). The CDR3 runs 13 residues. Trimming removed 8 bases at V and 2 bases at J, with 13 bases between. Germline V gene sequence: CDR1 SQVTM, CDR2 ANQGSEA. The CDR3 nucleotides read TGCAGCACTTCAGCGGGGGGCAATCAGCCCCAGCATTTT. Residues: CSTSAGGNQPQHF.

About this clonotype itself: At one of its ends the junction is not consistent with the germline gene, which may arise from a read error. V gene TRBV5-6 combines with J gene TRBJ2-7; D is possibly TRBD1 or TRBD2 (6 bases each). Per the germline V gene, CDR1 is SGHDT and CDR2 is YYEEEE. This CDR3 spans 15 amino acids. The CDR3: CANSSRGALSYEQYF. The CDR3 coding sequence is TGTGCCAACAGCTCGAGGGGGGCCCTATCCTACGAGCAGTACTTC.

This chain uses TRBV7-8 with TRBJ1-5; D unclear. V was shortened by 2 bases and J by 0 bases, with 14 bases between the two germline ends. Germline loops: CDR1 SGHVS, CDR2 FQNEAQ. This CDR3 is 17 amino acids long. The CDR3 sequence is CASSLYGLGDSNQPQHF. As DNA, the CDR3 is TGTGCCAGCAGCTTATACGGACTCGGGGATAGCAATCAGCCCCAGCATTTT.

The chain employs TRBV29-1 and TRBJ2-5; perhaps TRBD1 as D (6 bases). CDR3 length: 11 amino acids. Per germline, CDR1 SQVTM and CDR2 ANQGSEA. V shed 7 bases and J shed 4 bases, with 10 bases lying between them. The CDR3 protein is CSGSRGETQYF. The CDR3 DNA reads TGCAGCGGCTCCAGGGGAGAGACCCAGTACTTC. Combining the CDR3 with reference TRBV29-1 and TRBJ2-5 gives the whole variable domain SAVISQKPSRDICQRGTSLTIQCQVDSQVTMMFWYRQQPGQSLTLIATANQGSEATYESGFVIDKFPISRPNLTFSTLTVSNMSPEDSSIYLCSGSRGETQYFGPGTRLLVL.

This clonotype was recorded a few times. The chain has TRBV7-2 and TRBJ2-7; D possibly corresponds to TRBD1 (5 bases). V shed 5 bases and J shed 7 bases, with 12 bases lying between them. The germline gives CDR1 SGHTA, CDR2 FQGNSA. This CDR3 spans 12 amino acids. In DNA, the CDR3 is TGTGCCAGCAGCCGGACACTGCCGGAGCAGTACTTC. This codes for CASSRTLPEQYF.

The V call is TRBV7-2, the J call TRBJ1-1; D gene ambiguous. V lost 0 bases, J lost 0 bases, and 14 bases lay in between. The CDR3 loop spans 17 amino acids. Per germline, CDR1 SGHTA and CDR2 FQGNSA. The CDR3 nucleotides are TGTGCCAGCAGCTTAGCGGGCAACCTAATCATGAACACTGAAGCTTTCTTT. Translation gives CASSLAGNLIMNTEAFF.

This clonotype occurred a few times. V gene TRBV10-2 combines with J gene TRBJ2-7; tentatively, D is TRBD1 (6 bases). V shed 4 bases and J shed 2 bases, with 9 bases lying between them. In germline, CDR1 is WSHSY, CDR2 SAAADI. This CDR3 comprises 13 residues. This CDR3 is CASSGQAAYEQYF. DNA of the CDR3: TGCGCCAGCAGTGGACAGGCAGCCTACGAGCAGTACTTC.

The sample holds a few counts of this clonotype. The chain joins TRBV29-1 to TRBJ2-7; D remains ambiguous. Germline V gene sequence: CDR1 SQVTM, CDR2 ANQGSEA. The ends were cut back, 7 bases at V and 0 bases at J, with 13 bases in the middle. The CDR3 extends over 13 amino acids. DNA of the CDR3: TGCAGCGCCGCCTCCACAGCCTCCTACGAGCAGTACTTC. Translating it yields CSAASTASYEQYF.

In this sample, this clonotype turned up many times. V is TRBV7-2 and J is TRBJ2-5; the D gene is possibly TRBD2 (7 bases). Trimming cost V 7 bases and J 3 bases, with 15 bases left between them. This CDR3 is built from 14 residues. The V gene's germline CDR1 is SGHTA and CDR2 FQGNSA. CDR3 nucleotides: TGTGCCAGCACCCCTAGAGGGGGGGAAGAGACCCAGTACTTC. The encoded protein is CASTPRGGEETQYF.

J is TRBJ1-5 and V is TRBV20-1; perhaps TRBD1 as D (6 bases). The germline V gene has CDR1 DFQATT and CDR2 SNEGSKA (reference sequence). V lost 6 bases and J lost 0, with 12 bases in between. This CDR3 is built from 14 residues. The CDR3 sequence is CSATEGVSNQPQHF. The CDR3 DNA reads as TGCAGTGCAACGGAGGGGGTTAGCAATCAGCCCCAGCATTTT.

The V call is TRBV7-2, the J call TRBJ2-7; D remains unclear. V shed 1 base and J shed 2 bases, with 3 bases lying between them. This CDR3 is 12 amino acids long. The V gene's germline CDR1 is SGHTA and CDR2 FQGNSA. The CDR3 bases are TGTGCCAGCAGCTTAGGGGCCTACGAGCAGTACTTC. This gives the protein CASSLGAYEQYF.

This clonotype was seen at least ten times. V usage is TRBV7-2 and J usage is TRBJ1-5, with D unclear. This CDR3 has 13 residues. Trimming cost V 3 bases and J 5 bases, with 8 bases left between them. The germline V gene encodes CDR1 SGHTA and CDR2 FQGNSA. CDR3 nucleotide sequence: TGTGCCAGCAGCTTGACGAGCCATCAGCCCCAGCATTTT. Its translation is CASSLTSHQPQHF.

This clonotype was seen many times. V and J are TRBV7-2 and TRBJ1-3, with unresolved D. V lost 0 bases and J lost 4, with 4 bases in between. The CDR3 has 13 amino acids. Germline V gene sequence: CDR1 SGHTA, CDR2 FQGNSA. In DNA form, the CDR3 reads TGTGCCAGCAGCTTAGCGGTCGGAAACACCATATATTTT. Amino acid sequence: CASSLAVGNTIYF.